This T cell receptor beta chain came from a study of cytomegalovirus exposure and HLA in healthy donors. On the study more broadly: The roughly 100 million unique TCR beta sequences, from about 170 million T cells, were found by an earlier analysis. Genotyping showed roughly 83% of approximately 430 donors falling in the Caucasian-associated ancestry cluster.

Points from the study as a whole: The number of N-insertions in an Asian-associated ancestry cluster was reportedly below the roughly 660-donor mean in a later analysis. Cytomegalovirus-associated status was assigned to 164 TCR beta chains.

60 Vbeta and 13 Jbeta primers were used in PCR. Data came from immunoSEQ multiplex PCR; TCRdb stores just in-frame clones and leaves some out. The sample includes more than 150,000 clones, 75% to 85% of them seen just once. The CDR3 sequence is 14 residues long. The germline gives CDR1 LNHDA, CDR2 SQIVND (reference sequence). Unmatched junction bases numbered 4, after V lost 5 bases and J lost 1 base. Details on this clone: What it recognizes is unknown.

This clonotype originated in a woman under 40 in good health and CMV-seropositive. The sequenced sample was PBMCs. The chain links TRBV19 to TRBJ1-2, with 7 positions matching TRBD1. In nucleotides, the CDR3 is TGTGCCAGTAGTCGGGACAGCAGTAACTATGGCTACACCTTC. Its translation is CASSRDSSNYGYTF. The whole variable domain, remainder taken from reference TRBV19 and TRBJ1-2, is DGGITQSPKYLFRKEGQNVTLSCEQNLNHDAMYWYRQDPGQGLRLIYYSQIVNDFQKGDIAEGYSVSREKKESFPLTVTSAQKNPTAFYLCASSRDSSNYGYTFGSGTRLTVV.